This is a list of T cell receptor beta chains from one sample in a study of shared clonotypes between healthy human individuals. The method was immunoSEQ multiplex PCR; TCRdb's version includes in-frame clones alone and lacks a portion of them. Here the sample spans 2 million to 2.5 million clones, 85% to 95% being singletons. Sequencing was done on a sample of naive CD4+ T cells from PBMCs. These receptors were obtained from a young man in good health. Some clones in this sample may be carry-over from other donors' samples. CDR3s include the opening cysteine and the closing phenylalanine or tryptophan. The order of the fields is J gene, D gene, V gene, clone size, CDR3 DNA, CDR3 protein. A D gene is named only where the DNA matches it firmly. Clone size is not always given. Where it is, it says once, few, many or a class for expanded clones.

j_gene: TRBJ2-7
d_gene: .
v_gene: TRBV5-6
abundance: once
CDR3nt: TGTGCCAGCAGCTCCGGACCTAATCTGGAGCAGTACTTC
CDR3aa: CASSSGPNLEQYF

j_gene: TRBJ2-3
d_gene: TRBD2
v_gene: TRBV7-6
abundance: .
CDR3nt: TGTGCCAGCAGCTCAAGCGGGATTAGCACAGATACGCAGTATTTT
CDR3aa: CASSSSGISTDTQYF

j_gene: TRBJ2-1
d_gene: .
v_gene: TRBV28
abundance: .
CDR3nt: TGTGCCAGTAAGGGGACCTCCGGGCTCAATGAGCAGTTCTTC
CDR3aa: CASKGTSGLNEQFF

j_gene: TRBJ1-1
d_gene: .
v_gene: TRBV7-9
abundance: .
CDR3nt: TGTGCCAGCAGCCCGATCGGGGGAGCTTTCTTT
CDR3aa: CASSPIGGAFF

j_gene: TRBJ2-3
d_gene: .
v_gene: TRBV7-3
abundance: .
CDR3nt: TGTGCCAGCAGCAAAACCATAGCTGCTAGCACAGATACGCAGTATTTT
CDR3aa: CASSKTIAASTDTQYF

j_gene: TRBJ2-1
d_gene: .
v_gene: TRBV9
abundance: .
CDR3nt: TGTGCCAGCAGCGCCGGGAATTCGTACAATGAGCAGTTCTTC
CDR3aa: CASSAGNSYNEQFF

j_gene: TRBJ2-6
d_gene: .
v_gene: TRBV7-3
abundance: once
CDR3nt: TGTGCCAGCAGTCAACAGGGTTCTGGGGCCAACGTCCTGACTTTC
CDR3aa: CASSQQGSGANVLTF

j_gene: TRBJ1-1
d_gene: .
v_gene: TRBV28
abundance: .
CDR3nt: TGTGCCAGCAGTTTAGTAGGTTTGGGGACTGAAGCTTTCTTT
CDR3aa: CASSLVGLGTEAFF

j_gene: TRBJ2-7
d_gene: .
v_gene: TRBV7-5
abundance: .
CDR3nt: TGTGCCAGCAGCTTGGCCAGTGGGGCAGGGAGGACGTACTTC
CDR3aa: CASSLASGAGRTYF

j_gene: TRBJ2-1
d_gene: .
v_gene: TRBV5-1
abundance: .
CDR3nt: TGCGCCAGCAGCCTCCGAGGCCCCGATGAGCAGTTCTTC
CDR3aa: CASSLRGPDEQFF

j_gene: TRBJ1-2
d_gene: .
v_gene: TRBV18
abundance: few
CDR3nt: TGTGCCAGCTCACCCTCCGGGCAGGGAAGGTATGGCTACACCTTC
CDR3aa: CASSPSGQGRYGYTF

j_gene: TRBJ2-1
d_gene: .
v_gene: TRBV28
abundance: .
CDR3nt: TGTGCCAGCACCACACGCCTTCGGGCTAGGATCGACAATGAGCAGTTCTTC
CDR3aa: CASTTRLRARIDNEQFF

j_gene: TRBJ2-7
d_gene: .
v_gene: TRBV29-1
abundance: .
CDR3nt: TGCAGCGTTGTGGCAGGAACTTACGAGCAGTACTTC
CDR3aa: CSVVAGTYEQYF